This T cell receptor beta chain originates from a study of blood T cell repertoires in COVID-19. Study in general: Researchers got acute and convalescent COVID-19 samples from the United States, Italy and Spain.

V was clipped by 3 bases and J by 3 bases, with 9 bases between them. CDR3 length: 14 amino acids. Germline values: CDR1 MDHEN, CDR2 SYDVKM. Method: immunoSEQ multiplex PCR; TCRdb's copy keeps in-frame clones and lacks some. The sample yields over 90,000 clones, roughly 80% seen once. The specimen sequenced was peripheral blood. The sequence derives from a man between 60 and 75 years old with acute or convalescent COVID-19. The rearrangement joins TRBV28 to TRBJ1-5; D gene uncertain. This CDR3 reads CASSFITPNQPQHF. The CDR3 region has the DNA TGTGCCAGCAGTTTCATCACACCCAATCAGCCCCAGCATTTT.